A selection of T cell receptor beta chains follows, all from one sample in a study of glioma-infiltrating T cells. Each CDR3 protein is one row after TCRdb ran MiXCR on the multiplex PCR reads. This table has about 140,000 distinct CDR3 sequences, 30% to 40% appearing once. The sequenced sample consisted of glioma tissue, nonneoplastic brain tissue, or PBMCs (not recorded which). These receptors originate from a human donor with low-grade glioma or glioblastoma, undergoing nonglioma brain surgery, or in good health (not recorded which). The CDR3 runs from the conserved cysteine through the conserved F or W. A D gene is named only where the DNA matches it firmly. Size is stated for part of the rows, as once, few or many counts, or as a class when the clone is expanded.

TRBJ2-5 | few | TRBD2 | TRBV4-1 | TGCGCCAGCAGCCAAGATGGTCTAGCGGGCCCAGAGACCCAGTACTTC | CASSQDGLAGPETQYF
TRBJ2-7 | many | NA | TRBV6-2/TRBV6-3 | TGTGCCAGCAGTTACAACAGAGACTACGAGCAGTACTTC | CASSYNRDYEQYF
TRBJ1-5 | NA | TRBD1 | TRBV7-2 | TGTGCCAGCAGCCGACAGGGCGTTAATCAGCCCCAGCATTTT | CASSRQGVNQPQHF
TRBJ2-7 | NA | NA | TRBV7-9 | TGTGCCAGCAGCTTAGTGGGCGGGACCTACGAGCAGTACTTC | CASSLVGGTYEQYF
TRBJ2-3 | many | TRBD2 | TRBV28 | TGTGCCAGCAGTTTGGGAGGGGCTACAGATACGCAGTATTTT | CASSLGGATDTQYF
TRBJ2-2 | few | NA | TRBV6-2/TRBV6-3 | TGTGCCAGCAGTATTCCTGGCACCGGGGAGCTGTTTTTT | CASSIPGTGELFF
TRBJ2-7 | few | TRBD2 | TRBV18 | TGTGCCAGCTCACCCTATGTGACTAGCGGGATAGAAGAGCAGTACTTC | CASSPYVTSGIEEQYF
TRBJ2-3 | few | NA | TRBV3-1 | TGTGCCAGCAGCCCCTACGCCACAGATACGCAGTATTTT | CASSPYATDTQYF
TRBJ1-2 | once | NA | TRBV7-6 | TGTGCCAGCAGCTTAGGGTTGAGGAGGGATAACTATGGCTGCACCTTC | CASSLGLRRDNYGCTF
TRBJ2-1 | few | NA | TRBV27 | TGTGCCAGCAGTCTAATCCTAGGGAGCTCCTACAATGAGCAGTTCTTC | CASSLILGSSYNEQFF